This T cell receptor (beta chain) was recorded in a study of T cell responses to AZD1222 COVID-19 vaccine. Study-wide background: Investigators merged groups given second doses at roughly 4 or roughly 12 weeks. Study-wide points: Spike-specific TCR breadth and depth both grew after two AZD1222 doses. Dominant at 160-218 and 743-854, vaccine-associated CD4 TCRs also spanned spike. Repertoires were sampled only after the peak T cell response.

Clones were read by immunoSEQ multiplex PCR, and TCRdb kept only the in-frame ones, dropping some. The sample gives approximately 94,000 clones, around 90% of which show up once; about 1.8% is in the top ten. As to this clone: The antigen remains undetermined.

This CDR3 comprises 15 residues. Germline CDR1 and CDR2: MNHEY and SVGAGI. The V end was cut by 5 bases, the J end by 9 bases, with 20 bases between. The receptor's source is an adult in good health. Sequencing was performed on peripheral blood, taken on day 0 of AZD1222 vaccination. The V call is TRBV6-5, the J call TRBJ1-5; D uncertain. CDR3 sequence: CASSPSNGNQTPQHF. The CDR3 DNA is TGTGCCAGCAGTCCATCGAACGGGAATCAAACGCCCCAGCATTTT.